This T cell receptor (beta chain) emerged from a study of OX40 agonist ivuxolimab in advanced cancers. About the study: One hepatocellular carcinoma and two cutaneous melanoma patients partially responded.

General study points: Mean expanded clone counts were higher in CD8+ than CD4+ T cells. By week 6 at 0.1 to 3.0 mg/kg, blood CD4+ and CD8+ T cells had expanded clonally.

On this clone itself: What it binds is not known.

Trimming removed 5 bases from V and 12 bases from J; junction bases left unmatched: 6. From germline, CDR1 is MNHNS and CDR2 SASEGT. CDR3 length: 11 residues. Sequenced by immunoSEQ multiplex PCR; TCRdb stores in-frame clones only, minus some. The data contain tens of thousands of clones, approximately 93% of them singletons. Autoimmune disease history or systemic immunosuppression disqualified patients. V gene TRBV6-1 combines with J gene TRBJ1-2, with TRBD1 matching 7 bases. The clonotype originates from an adult with an advanced solid tumor such as melanoma, head and neck, liver or kidney cancer. Specimen: CD4+ or CD8+ T cells sorted from blood, collected in a trial of the OX40 agonist ivuxolimab. The CDR3 DNA reads as TGTGCCAGCAGTTATGCAGGGGGAGACACCTTC. Amino acids: CASSYAGGDTF.